Listed below are T cell receptor beta chains from one sample, sequenced in a study of blood T cell repertoires in COVID-19. Using immunoSEQ multiplex PCR, the repertoire was profiled, and TCRdb retains in-frame clones only, with some absent. The profile shows about 140,000 clones, roughly 85% of them singletons. The sequenced material came from peripheral blood. The receptors were gathered from a man between 50 and 59 years old with acute or convalescent COVID-19. Each CDR3 is given with its conserved first and last residue. Fields, in order: D gene, CDR3 length, V gene, clone size, J gene, CDR3 DNA, CDR3 protein. D genes are given only for firm matches. The listing skips clone size in some rows; elsewhere it reads once, few, many or a size class.

d_call: NA
cdr3_length: 11
v_call: TRBV11-1
clone_size: NA
j_call: TRBJ1-1
cdr3_nt: TGTGCCAGCAGCTCGCGAACTGAAGCTTTCTTT
cdr3_aa: CASSSRTEAFF

d_call: TRBD1
cdr3_length: 15
v_call: TRBV6-1
clone_size: NA
j_call: TRBJ1-5
cdr3_nt: TGTGCCAGCAGTGAGGGAATAGGGGGCCGACAGCCCCAGCATTTT
cdr3_aa: CASSEGIGGRQPQHF

d_call: NA
cdr3_length: 15
v_call: TRBV30
clone_size: NA
j_call: TRBJ2-1
cdr3_nt: TGTGCCTGGAGTGTAGCTCCGGGTGGCTACAATGAGCAGTTCTTC
cdr3_aa: CAWSVAPGGYNEQFF

d_call: TRBD1
cdr3_length: 14
v_call: TRBV24-1
clone_size: NA
j_call: TRBJ2-7
cdr3_nt: TGTGCCACCAGTGAGAATTGGGACAGGGGAGAGCAGTACTTC
cdr3_aa: CATSENWDRGEQYF

d_call: NA
cdr3_length: 17
v_call: TRBV28
clone_size: NA
j_call: TRBJ2-3
cdr3_nt: TGTGCCAGCAGCTCCATTAGAGGGCAGTCCGACACAGATACGCAGTATTTT
cdr3_aa: CASSSIRGQSDTDTQYF

d_call: NA
cdr3_length: 11
v_call: TRBV7-9
clone_size: NA
j_call: TRBJ1-1
cdr3_nt: TGTGCCAGCAGCCTAAACACTGAAGCTTTCTTT
cdr3_aa: CASSLNTEAFF

d_call: NA
cdr3_length: 14
v_call: TRBV28
clone_size: NA
j_call: TRBJ1-5
cdr3_nt: TGTGCCAGCAGTATCCTGGACATGAATCAGCCCCAGCATTTT
cdr3_aa: CASSILDMNQPQHF

d_call: NA
cdr3_length: 14
v_call: TRBV4-1
clone_size: few
j_call: TRBJ2-7
cdr3_nt: TGCGCCAGCAGCCATTTGCCAGGGAACTACGAGCAGTACTTC
cdr3_aa: CASSHLPGNYEQYF

d_call: NA
cdr3_length: 15
v_call: TRBV9
clone_size: once
j_call: TRBJ1-1
cdr3_nt: TGTGCCAGCAGCTCTGGACACCAGGCGAACACTGAAGCTTTCTTT
cdr3_aa: CASSSGHQANTEAFF

d_call: NA
cdr3_length: 14
v_call: TRBV9
clone_size: NA
j_call: TRBJ1-5
cdr3_nt: TGTGCCAGCAGCGGGGGCGGTAGCAATCAGCCCCAGCATTTT
cdr3_aa: CASSGGGSNQPQHF

d_call: NA
cdr3_length: 13
v_call: TRBV7-3
clone_size: NA
j_call: TRBJ2-1
cdr3_nt: TGTGCCAGCAGCCGCCCCCCGGAGTATGAGCAGTTCTTC
cdr3_aa: CASSRPPEYEQFF